This TCR beta chain was profiled in a study of T cell changes during pregnancy in multiple sclerosis. The protocol was immunoSEQ multiplex PCR, while the TCRdb copy is restricted to in-frame clones and leaves out a portion. The table includes roughly 57,000 clones, approximately 94% detected once. V was pared by 3 bases and J by 5 bases, with 11 bases between. The CDR3 is 14 residues long. Germline V lookup: CDR1 MDHEN, CDR2 SYDVKM. Material: CD8+ T cells from peripheral blood mononuclear cells, obtained after pregnancy. The sequence was collected from a female donor with multiple sclerosis, enrolled in a pregnancy study. This chain uses TRBV28 with TRBJ1-5, with D uncertain. Written as DNA, the CDR3 is TGTGCCAGCAGTTTTGGCAGTACAGATCAGCCCCAGCATTTT. Its translation is CASSFGSTDQPQHF.